What follows are 9 T cell receptor beta chains derived from one specimen sequenced in a study of CD8 T cells in ankylosing spondylitis. General study findings and limits: A TCR beta motif made of fewer than ten highly homologous variants seemed typical of ankylosing spondylitis blood.

Each CDR3 protein is one row after TCRdb ran MiXCR on the 5' RACE reads. The top ten clones hold 19% of a sample with over 600,000 distinct CDR3 sequences, around 20% of them seen once. Their recognized antigens are unknown. The sequencing input was blood, either unsorted or a sorted T cell fraction (not recorded which). The receptor set was obtained from a male donor with ankylosing spondylitis.

This clonotype was counted a few times. J is TRBJ1-2 and V is TRBV3-1; D unresolved. V lost 4 bases, J lost 0 bases, and 12 bases lay in between. There are 15 residues in the CDR3. The germline CDR1 and CDR2 sequences are LGHDT and YNNKEL (reference sequence). The CDR3 bases are TGTGCCAGCAGCCGACGACCAGATGCTAACTATGGCTACACCTTC. It is translated as CASSRRPDANYGYTF.

The CDR3 sequence: CASSQDNGMAATEQYF. As DNA, the CDR3 is TGCGCCAGCAGCCAAGATAATGGTATGGCGGCTACCGAGCAGTACTTC. The chain employs TRBV4-3 and TRBJ2-7; no definite D call. Trimming removed 0 bases from V and 6 bases from J, with 18 bases in between. Germline CDR1 LGHNA, CDR2 YSLEER. The CDR3 runs to 16 residues.

This clonotype was detected only a few times. V and J are TRBV12-3 or TRBV12-4 and TRBJ2-7; D is ambiguous. The V gene lost 6 bases and the J gene lost 2 bases, with 11 bases spanning the gap. The length of the CDR3 is 13 residues. The CDR3 bases are TGTGCCAGCAGGCTGGGCGGCACCTACGAGCAGTACTTC. This translates into CASRLGGTYEQYF.

The V call is TRBV12-3 or TRBV12-4, the J call TRBJ1-2, with D perhaps matching TRBD1 (5 bases). V dropped 5 bases and J dropped 2 bases, with 12 bases sitting between them. This CDR3 region has 14 residues. CDR3 DNA: TGTGCCAGCAGTGGACGACAGCTAAACTATGGCTACACCTTC. Its translation is CASSGRQLNYGYTF.

V and J are TRBV12-3 or TRBV12-4 and TRBJ2-1; D gene uncertain. The CDR3 runs to 16 residues. V was shortened by 0 bases and J by 5 bases, with 14 bases between the two germline ends. The CDR3: CASSLASPPRDNEQFF. The CDR3 DNA is TGTGCCAGCAGTTTAGCGTCCCCGCCTCGGGACAATGAGCAGTTCTTC.

Only a few counts were recorded for this clonotype. V gene TRBV29-1 combines with J gene TRBJ2-1; D could derive from TRBD1 or TRBD2 (6 bases each). This CDR3 has 18 residues. Germline assignment: CDR1 SQVTM and CDR2 ANQGSEA. V was clipped by 0 bases and J by 6 bases, with 24 bases between them. The CDR3 nucleotides read TGCAGCGTTGAAGATCCCTTGGAGGGGGAGGTCATCTCCAATGAGCAGTTCTTC. Translation: CSVEDPLEGEVISNEQFF.

The chain couples TRBV6-5 to TRBJ1-6; tentative D call: TRBD1 (5 bases). Germline CDR1 is MNHEY and CDR2 is SVGAGI. CDR3 length: 17 amino acids. The V gene lost 3 bases and the J gene lost 0 bases, with 12 bases spanning the gap. DNA for the CDR3: TGTGCCAGCAGTTATTGGGGGTCCCGCTCCTATAATTCACCCCTCCACTTT. Its protein product is CASSYWGSRSYNSPLHF.

In this sample, this clonotype turned up a few times. The V call is TRBV3-1, the J call TRBJ2-3, with D tentatively TRBD2 (6 bases). The CDR3 loop spans 14 amino acids. Between the trimmed V and J ends, which lost 4 bases and 0 bases, there was a span of 8 bases. Per the germline V gene, CDR1 is LGHDT and CDR2 is YNNKEL (reference sequence). The CDR3 nucleotides read TGTGCCAGCAGCCGGGGGGTTAGCACAGATACGCAGTATTTT. This encodes CASSRGVSTDTQYF.

This clonotype was seen only a few times. The chain has TRBV5-6 and TRBJ1-2; perhaps TRBD1 as D (5 bases). The germline V and J ends were trimmed by 2 bases and 3 bases, with 14 bases remaining between them. The CDR3 length is 15 residues. Germline V gene sequence: CDR1 SGHDT, CDR2 YYEEEE. CDR3 DNA: TGTGCCAGCAGCTTAGACAGAACGATTCACTATGGCTACACCTTC. Protein product: CASSLDRTIHYGYTF. Supplemented by reference TRBV5-6 and TRBJ1-2, the full variable domain reads DAGVTQSPTHLIKTRGQQVTLRCSPKSGHDTVSWYQQALGQGPQFIFQYYEEEERQRGNFPDRFSGHQFPNYSSELNVNALLLGDSALYLCASSLDRTIHYGYTFGSGTRLTVV.